The TCR beta chain described here comes from a study of OX40 agonist ivuxolimab in advanced cancers. Study-wide results and caveats: In general, CD8+ T cells held more expanded clones than CD4+ did, on average.

Sequencing used immunoSEQ multiplex PCR; TCRdb keeps in-frame clones, though not all of them. The sample yields tens of thousands of clones, about nine tenths seen once. The CDR3 runs 16 residues. In germline, CDR1 is SGHTA, CDR2 FQGNSA. V lost 1 base and J lost 4; bases outside the gene matches: 8. Of note for this clone: Its antigen is currently unknown.

Source: CD4+ or CD8+ T cells sorted from blood, taken in a trial of the OX40 agonist ivuxolimab. The rearrangement joins TRBV7-2 to TRBJ2-3; 7 bases align to TRBD1. This clonotype was obtained from an adult with an advanced solid tumor such as melanoma, head and neck, liver or kidney cancer. CDR3 region: CASSLGDRVSADTQYF. CDR3 nucleotides: TGTGCCAGCAGCTTAGGCGACAGGGTGAGCGCAGATACGCAGTATTTT. Combining the CDR3 with reference TRBV7-2 and TRBJ2-3 gives the whole variable domain GAGVSQSPSNKVTEKGKDVELRCDPISGHTALYWYRQSLGQGLEFLIYFQGNSAPDKSGLPSDRFSAERTGGSVSTLTIQRTQQEDSAVYLCASSLGDRVSADTQYFGPGTRLTVL.